Below, 32 T cell receptor beta chains from the same sample are listed, as sequenced in a study of OX40 agonist ivuxolimab in advanced cancers. Profiled with immunoSEQ multiplex PCR; TCRdb holds only in-frame clones, not every one. Of under 150,000 clones in the sample, 85% to 90% were seen once. The specimen was CD4+ or CD8+ T cells sorted from blood, collected in a trial of the OX40 agonist ivuxolimab. These TCRs come from an adult with an advanced solid tumor such as melanoma, head and neck, liver or kidney cancer.

The V and J genes are TRBV30 and TRBJ2-5, with D unresolved. The germline CDR1 and CDR2 sequences are GTSNPN and SVGIG (reference sequence). The CDR3 covers 13 residues. Deletions cut 1 base from V and 5 bases from J, with 11 bases between. The chain's CDR3 is CAWSGAYGETQYF. The DNA for the CDR3 is TGTGCCTGGAGTGGAGCATACGGGGAGACCCAGTACTTC.

The J gene is TRBJ1-2, the V gene TRBV20-1; D gene unclear. The CDR3 length is 11 residues. The V gene lost 7 bases and the J gene lost 0 bases, with 6 bases spanning the gap. CDR1 is DFQATT and CDR2 is SNEGSKA in the germline V gene (reference sequence). CDR3 sequence: CSDRSNYGYTF. The CDR3 DNA follows: TGCAGTGACCGATCTAACTATGGCTACACCTTC.

The V gene is TRBV6-5, the J gene TRBJ1-4, with D hard to call. Germline V gives CDR1 MNHEY, CDR2 SVGAGI. V lost 6 bases and J lost 6, with 11 bases in between. The CDR3 has 13 residues. The CDR3 spells CASSLVKDEKLFF. CDR3 nucleotide sequence: TGTGCCAGCAGCCTCGTAAAGGATGAAAAACTGTTTTTT.

The genes are TRBV18 and TRBJ2-1, with 8 bases lining up with TRBD2. The CDR3 has 17 residues. The J segment lost 4 bases and the V segment lost 0 bases, leaving 8 bases of the junction unmatched. CDR1 and CDR2 (germline): KGHSH, LQKENI. The CDR3 DNA reads as TGTGCCAGCTCACCACCATCCGGGGGGGGCCCTTACAATGAGCAGTTCTTC. Amino acids: CASSPPSGGGPYNEQFF.

The chain joins TRBV5-4 to TRBJ1-2; 9 bases line up with TRBD1. The CDR3 runs 13 residues. CDR1 and CDR2 (germline): SGHNT, YYREEE (reference sequence). V shed 1 base and J 8 bases; nucleotides not matched to a gene: 3. In DNA, the CDR3 is TGTGCCAGCAGCTTGACAGGGGGCGTCGGCTACACCTTC. The encoded protein is CASSLTGGVGYTF. The full variable domain, in which reference TRBV5-4 and TRBJ1-2 provide the parts outside the CDR3, is ETGVTQSPTHLIKTRGQQVTLRCSSQSGHNTVSWYQQALGQGPQFIFQYYREEENGRGNFPPRFSGLQFPNYSSELNVNALELDDSALYLCASSLTGGVGYTFGSGTRLTVV.

This chain connects TRBV18 to TRBJ1-1, with 8 bases fitting TRBD1. This CDR3 contains 13 residues. The germline gives CDR1 KGHSH, CDR2 LQKENI. After removal of 3 bases from V and 7 bases from J, the junction contained 4 bases not matched to a gene. Here the CDR3 DNA reads TGTGCCAGCTCACCCCGGGACAGGAGTGAAGCTTTCTTT. Protein product: CASSPRDRSEAFF.

This clone was observed a few times. The chain has TRBV28 and TRBJ2-5; a possible D gene is TRBD2 (5 bases). CDR1 is MDHEN and CDR2 is SYDVKM in the germline V gene. The CDR3 has 11 amino acids. Trimming stripped 3 bases from V and 8 bases from J, with 7 bases between. The CDR3 DNA reads as TGTGCCAGCAGTTTGAGGGCCACCCAGTACTTC. Translated, it gives CASSLRATQYF.

The rearrangement links TRBV15 to TRBJ1-6, with D possibly matching TRBD1 (5 bases). V gave up 1 base and J gave up 7 bases, with 11 bases separating them. The germline gives CDR1 LNHNV, CDR2 YYDKDF (reference sequence). This CDR3 comprises 15 residues. Written as DNA, the CDR3 is TGTGCCACCAGCAGAGGGGGGACCCCCAATTCACCCCTCCACTTT. This gives the protein CATSRGGTPNSPLHF.

The CDR3 coding sequence is TGTGCCAGCAGTTTGCCAAGCCCCCCACAAGAGACCCAGTACTTC. It translates to CASSLPSPPQETQYF. V and J are TRBV28 and TRBJ2-5; D ambiguous. The CDR3 is 15 residues long. With 3 bases removed from V and 2 bases from J, the gap between germline ends came to 13 bases. Germline assignment: CDR1 MDHEN and CDR2 SYDVKM.

This chain uses TRBV6-6 with TRBJ2-3; possible D gene TRBD2, 5 bases. The CDR3 length is 16 residues. CDR1 and CDR2 (germline): MNHNY, SVGAGI (reference sequence). V lost 3 bases, J lost 5 bases, and 18 bases lay in between. The CDR3 DNA sequence: TGTGCCAGCAGTTATCAGTCGAGGGCCGAGCAAGATACGCAGTATTTT. Its translation: CASSYQSRAEQDTQYF.

This rearrangement joins TRBV11-2 to TRBJ1-2, with 11 positions matching TRBD1. CDR1 and CDR2 (germline): SGHAT, FQNNGV. This CDR3 is built from 17 residues. J lost 0 bases, V lost 5 bases, and 8 bases had no gene match. Here the CDR3 DNA reads TGTGCCAGCAGCCTCGGACAGGGGGCGATTGCTAACTATGGCTACACCTTC. This codes for CASSLGQGAIANYGYTF. The full variable domain, rest sourced from reference TRBV11-2 and TRBJ1-2, is EAGVAQSPRYKIIEKRQSVAFWCNPISGHATLYWYQQILGQGPKLLIQFQNNGVVDDSQLPKDRFSAERLKGVDSTLKIQPAKLEDSAVYLCASSLGQGAIANYGYTFGSGTRLTVV.

J is TRBJ1-1 and V is TRBV9; TRBD1 agrees at 9 bases. This CDR3 has 15 amino acids. CDR1 is SGDLS and CDR2 is YYNGEE in the germline V gene. The V and J ends lost 4 bases and 0 bases, in that order; junction bases with no gene match: 4. In nucleotides, the CDR3 is TGTGCCAGCAGCACCCGACAGGGGGTGAACACTGAAGCTTTCTTT. Its protein is CASSTRQGVNTEAFF.

A single count supports this clone. The V call is TRBV19, the J call TRBJ2-1, with D unresolved. CDR3 length: 17 residues. Trimming stripped 0 bases from V and 0 bases from J, with 12 bases between. Germline-derived CDR1 and CDR2 are LNHDA and SQIVND (reference sequence). As DNA, the CDR3 is TGTGCCAGTAGTATAGATTTGGCCAGGAGCTCCTACAATGAGCAGTTCTTC. This codes for CASSIDLARSSYNEQFF. The full variable domain, rest sourced from reference TRBV19 and TRBJ2-1, is DGGITQSPKYLFRKEGQNVTLSCEQNLNHDAMYWYRQDPGQGLRLIYYSQIVNDFQKGDIAEGYSVSREKKESFPLTVTSAQKNPTAFYLCASSIDLARSSYNEQFFGPGTRLTVL.

The V gene is TRBV5-6, the J gene TRBJ1-1; 7 bases fit TRBD1. The trim removed 4 bases at V and 3 bases at J, leaving 3 bases unmatched. The CDR3 has 13 amino acids. Germline-derived CDR1 and CDR2 are SGHDT and YYEEEE. Here the CDR3 DNA reads TGTGCCAGCAGCATCGGGACAGACACTGAAGCTTTCTTT. Translation gives CASSIGTDTEAFF.

This chain uses TRBV18 with TRBJ2-3, with 10 bases that match TRBD2. Losses at the gene ends were 0 bases for V and 1 base for J; bases not matched to a gene: 1. Germline CDR1 KGHSH, CDR2 LQKENI. The CDR3 is 16 amino acids. CDR3 nucleotides: TGTGCCAGCTCACCACCCACTAGCGGGGGCACAGATACGCAGTATTTT. It yields the protein CASSPPTSGGTDTQYF.

The V call is TRBV7-9, the J call TRBJ2-1; a possible D gene is TRBD1 (5 bases). This CDR3 is built from 17 residues. The germline CDR1 and CDR2 sequences are SEHNR and FQNEAQ (reference sequence). The V end was cut by 5 bases, the J end by 6 bases, with 23 bases between. The CDR3, as DNA: TGTGCCAGCAGCGCTGTTCGACAGACCTACATAAGCAATGAGCAGTTCTTC. This translates into CASSAVRQTYISNEQFF. Full variable domain (remainder filled in from reference TRBV7-9 and TRBJ2-1): DTGVSQNPRHKITKRGQNVTFRCDPISEHNRLYWYRQTLGQGPEFLTYFQNEAQLEKSRLLSDRFSAERPKGSFSTLEIQRTEQGDSAMYLCASSAVRQTYISNEQFFGPGTRLTVL.

This chain links TRBV5-4 with TRBJ1-5; 7 nucleotides line up with TRBD1. Unmatched junction bases numbered 3, after V lost 2 bases and J lost 4 bases. CDR3 length equals 14 residues. From germline, CDR1 is SGHNT and CDR2 YYREEE (reference sequence). CDR3: CASSLDRANQPQHF. DNA of the CDR3: TGTGCCAGCAGCTTAGACAGGGCTAATCAGCCCCAGCATTTT.

The rearrangement links TRBV5-1 to TRBJ1-2; unclear D gene. The germline V gene encodes CDR1 SGHRS and CDR2 YFSETQ. V dropped 3 bases and J dropped 8 bases, with 14 bases sitting between them. The CDR3 sequence is 13 residues long. The CDR3 DNA follows: TGCGCCAGCAGCTCCACCCGAGATCGGGGCTACACCTTC. Amino acid sequence: CASSSTRDRGYTF.

J is TRBJ1-6 and V is TRBV19; 12 bases are shared with TRBD1. The CDR3 sequence is 14 residues long. After removal of 10 bases from V and 7 bases from J, the junction contained 5 bases not matched to a gene. Germline values: CDR1 LNHDA, CDR2 SQIVND (reference sequence). The CDR3: CATLGTGGNSPLHF. CDR3 bases: TGTGCCACCTTGGGGACAGGGGGCAATTCACCCCTCCACTTT. Together with reference TRBV19 and TRBJ1-6, the CDR3 gives the full variable domain: DGGITQSPKYLFRKEGQNVTLSCEQNLNHDAMYWYRQDPGQGLRLIYYSQIVNDFQKGDIAEGYSVSREKKESFPLTVTSAQKNPTAFYLCATLGTGGNSPLHFGNGTRLTVT.

Remarks on this clone: Other DNA sequences in this specimen translate into the identical CDR3. The CDR3 nucleotides are TGTGCCAGCAGTCCGCGGGGACAAGGCTACACCTTC. Translated, it gives CASSPRGQGYTF. The gene calls are TRBV7-2 and TRBJ1-2, with TRBD1 as a possible D gene (6 bases). Germline CDR1 SGHTA, CDR2 FQGNSA. CDR3 length equals 12 residues. V lost 6 bases to trimming and J lost 8 bases, with 13 bases between them.

In its sample, this clone was seen a few times. V usage is TRBV4-3 and J usage is TRBJ1-5, with D uncertain. V lost 1 base and J 0 bases, leaving 7 bases between the germline ends. The germline gives CDR1 LGHNA, CDR2 YSLEER. The CDR3 contains 15 residues. CDR3 sequence reads: CASSQGVNSNQPQHF. The CDR3 DNA reads TGCGCCAGCAGCCAAGGGGTGAATAGCAATCAGCCCCAGCATTTT.

V usage is TRBV7-8 and J usage is TRBJ1-1; TRBD1 might be the D (5 bases). V shed 0 bases and J shed 7 bases, with 18 bases lying between them. This CDR3 comprises 16 residues. Per the germline V gene, CDR1 is SGHVS and CDR2 is FQNEAQ. CDR3 sequence (DNA): TGTGCCAGCAGCTTAGCGCTGGTGCAGGGCGGGGGTGAAGCTTTCTTT. It is translated as CASSLALVQGGGEAFF.

The V and J genes are TRBV7-9 and TRBJ2-1, with D perhaps matching TRBD1 (6 bases). The CDR3 consists of 15 residues. V was trimmed by 2 bases and J by 6 bases, leaving 14 bases between them. Per the germline V gene, CDR1 is SEHNR and CDR2 is FQNEAQ (reference sequence). The CDR3 coding sequence is TGTGCCAGCAGCTTAAGGAGGCAGGGGATCAATGAGCAGTTCTTC. Translated, it gives CASSLRRQGINEQFF.

The J gene is TRBJ1-6, the V gene TRBV7-9, with D unclear. This CDR3 spans 13 amino acids. Germline V CDR1 and CDR2: SEHNR, FQNEAQ (reference sequence). V was trimmed by 5 bases and J by 4 bases, leaving 6 bases between them. The CDR3 protein is CASSLPYNSPLHF. The DNA of the CDR3 is TGTGCCAGCAGCCTGCCTTATAATTCACCCCTCCACTTT.

The rearrangement joins TRBV11-2 to TRBJ2-2; 8 positions agree with TRBD1. V dropped 1 base and J dropped 3; count of bases not matched to a gene: 7. Looked up from germline, CDR1 is SGHAT and CDR2 is FQNNGV. CDR3 size: 17 residues. CDR3 amino acids: CASSLGLTGADTGELFF. The CDR3 coding sequence is TGTGCCAGCAGCTTAGGATTGACAGGGGCTGACACCGGGGAGCTGTTTTTT.

The rearrangement links TRBV2 to TRBJ1-5; TRBD1 might be the D (6 bases). Looked up from germline, CDR1 is SNHLY and CDR2 is FYNNEI. This CDR3 is built from 14 residues. The germline V and J ends were trimmed by 3 bases and 1 base, with 7 bases remaining between them. CDR3 loop: CASSEGHSNQPQHF. The DNA for the CDR3 is TGTGCCAGCAGTGAGGGACACAGCAATCAGCCCCAGCATTTT. The entire variable domain, with the rest obtained from reference TRBV2 and TRBJ1-5, is as follows: EPEVTQTPSHQVTQMGQEVILRCVPISNHLYFYWYRQILGQKVEFLVSFYNNEISEKSEIFDDQFSVERPDGSNFTLKIRSTKLEDSAMYFCASSEGHSNQPQHFGDGTRLSIL.

This chain links TRBV30 with TRBJ1-1; D call uncertain. This CDR3 contains 13 residues. The germline gives CDR1 GTSNPN, CDR2 SVGIG (reference sequence). V shed 1 base and J shed 6 bases, with 12 bases lying between them. For the CDR3, the DNA is TGTGCCTGGAGTGGAGCCGGGCAGTCTGAAGCTTTCTTT. Its translation: CAWSGAGQSEAFF.

The chain employs TRBV5-1 and TRBJ2-7; tentative D call: TRBD2 (6 bases). Per the germline V gene, CDR1 is SGHRS and CDR2 is YFSETQ. CDR3 length: 14 residues. With 0 bases removed from V and 2 bases from J, the gap between germline ends came to 9 bases. In DNA form, the CDR3 reads TGCGCCAGCAGCTTGGTCCCGGGGGCCTACGAGCAGTACTTC. This encodes CASSLVPGAYEQYF. Full variable domain (missing parts from reference TRBV5-1 and TRBJ2-7): KAGVTQTPRYLIKTRGQQVTLSCSPISGHRSVSWYQQTPGQGLQFLFEYFSETQRNKGNFPGRFSGRQFSNSRSEMNVSTLELGDSALYLCASSLVPGAYEQYFGPGTRLTVT.

This rearrangement joins TRBV9 to TRBJ2-3; 8 bases line up with TRBD2. V was clipped by 3 bases and J by 5 bases; unmatched bases: 5. Per the germline V gene, CDR1 is SGDLS and CDR2 is YYNGEE. This CDR3 is built from 14 residues. In nucleotides, the CDR3 is TGTGCCAGCAGCGAAGCGGGGGCCAAAGATACGCAGTATTTT. The encoded protein is CASSEAGAKDTQYF.

J is TRBJ1-5 and V is TRBV28; D is possibly TRBD1 (5 bases). This CDR3 is built from 15 residues. Germline CDR1 MDHEN, CDR2 SYDVKM. V lost 4 bases and J lost 5, with 15 bases in between. The CDR3 loop is CASSSGGVGDQPQHF. Written as DNA, the CDR3 is TGTGCCAGCAGTTCCGGGGGGGTAGGCGATCAGCCCCAGCATTTT.

The chain has TRBV29-1 and TRBJ2-6; no clear D. The CDR3 extends over 14 amino acids. CDR1 SQVTM and CDR2 ANQGSEA come from the germline V gene. Trimming stripped 6 bases from V and 0 bases from J, with 9 bases between. The CDR3 loop reads CSVAGASGANVLTF. DNA for the CDR3: TGCAGCGTAGCCGGAGCCTCTGGGGCCAACGTCCTGACTTTC.

CDR3 protein: CASSPDLQETQYF. In nucleotides, the CDR3 is TGTGCCAGCAGTCCTGACCTCCAAGAGACCCAGTACTTC. V is TRBV28 and J is TRBJ2-5; D is unresolved. The germline CDR1 and CDR2 sequences are MDHEN and SYDVKM. The V end was cut by 5 bases, the J end by 1 base, with 8 bases between. The CDR3 has 13 amino acids.